This T cell receptor (beta chain) was recorded in a study of OX40 agonist ivuxolimab in advanced cancers. Findings of the study overall: Part of the nonresponder group also had normalized T-cell clonal expansion that was low.

Sampling of blood occurred at baseline, cycle 4 day 1, and cycle 7 day 1. Measured with immunoSEQ multiplex PCR; TCRdb has only the in-frame clones, and not every one. The sample carries about 55,000 clones, approximately 91% recorded once. A note on this clone: Its specificity is not known.

V lost 6 bases and J lost 7, with 19 bases in between. CDR1 and CDR2 (germline): LNHNV, YYDKDF (reference sequence). The CDR3 has 14 residues. The chain combines TRBV15 with TRBJ2-7; tentatively, D is TRBD2 (6 bases). The material was CD4+ or CD8+ T cells sorted from blood, obtained in a trial of the OX40 agonist ivuxolimab. This clonotype was obtained from an adult with an advanced solid tumor such as melanoma, head and neck, liver or kidney cancer. CDR3 DNA sequence: TGTGCCACCAGGGAGGAGGGACCGAAGTCGGAGCAGTACTTC. Residues: CATREEGPKSEQYF.